This TCR beta chain was sequenced during a study of T-cell reconstitution after alpha-beta-depleted transplantation in children. Overall study results and limits: Several hundred expanded graft clones reportedly supplied alpha-beta T cells about two months after transplant. Some patients owed their high day-60 TCRbeta diversity to surviving recipient T cells and thymic progenitors. A year post-transplant, T-cell counts and diversity derived mostly from newly produced T cells.

Unique molecular identifiers were incorporated when the TCRbeta library was constructed. TCRdb called the PCR reads again in MiXCR, with one record for every CDR3 protein. This table holds almost 600,000 distinct CDR3 sequences, approximately 30% found once. As regards this clonotype: Its target is not known.

This CDR3 has 18 amino acids. Trimming pared 2 bases from V and 5 bases from J, leaving 24 bases between. Germline V gene lookup returns CDR1 SGHAT and CDR2 FQNNGV. The sequence was collected from a boy under three years old with Wiskott-Aldrich syndrome, due to receive a stem cell transplant. The chain joins TRBV11-2 to TRBJ1-2; D not certain. This specimen consisted of PBMCs, obtained before TCRalphabeta/CD19-depleted stem cell transplant. For the CDR3, the DNA is TGTGCCAGCAGCTTAAAGGTCTCCGGCGACACCCAACTTTATGGCTACACCTTC. Its translation is CASSLKVSGDTQLYGYTF.